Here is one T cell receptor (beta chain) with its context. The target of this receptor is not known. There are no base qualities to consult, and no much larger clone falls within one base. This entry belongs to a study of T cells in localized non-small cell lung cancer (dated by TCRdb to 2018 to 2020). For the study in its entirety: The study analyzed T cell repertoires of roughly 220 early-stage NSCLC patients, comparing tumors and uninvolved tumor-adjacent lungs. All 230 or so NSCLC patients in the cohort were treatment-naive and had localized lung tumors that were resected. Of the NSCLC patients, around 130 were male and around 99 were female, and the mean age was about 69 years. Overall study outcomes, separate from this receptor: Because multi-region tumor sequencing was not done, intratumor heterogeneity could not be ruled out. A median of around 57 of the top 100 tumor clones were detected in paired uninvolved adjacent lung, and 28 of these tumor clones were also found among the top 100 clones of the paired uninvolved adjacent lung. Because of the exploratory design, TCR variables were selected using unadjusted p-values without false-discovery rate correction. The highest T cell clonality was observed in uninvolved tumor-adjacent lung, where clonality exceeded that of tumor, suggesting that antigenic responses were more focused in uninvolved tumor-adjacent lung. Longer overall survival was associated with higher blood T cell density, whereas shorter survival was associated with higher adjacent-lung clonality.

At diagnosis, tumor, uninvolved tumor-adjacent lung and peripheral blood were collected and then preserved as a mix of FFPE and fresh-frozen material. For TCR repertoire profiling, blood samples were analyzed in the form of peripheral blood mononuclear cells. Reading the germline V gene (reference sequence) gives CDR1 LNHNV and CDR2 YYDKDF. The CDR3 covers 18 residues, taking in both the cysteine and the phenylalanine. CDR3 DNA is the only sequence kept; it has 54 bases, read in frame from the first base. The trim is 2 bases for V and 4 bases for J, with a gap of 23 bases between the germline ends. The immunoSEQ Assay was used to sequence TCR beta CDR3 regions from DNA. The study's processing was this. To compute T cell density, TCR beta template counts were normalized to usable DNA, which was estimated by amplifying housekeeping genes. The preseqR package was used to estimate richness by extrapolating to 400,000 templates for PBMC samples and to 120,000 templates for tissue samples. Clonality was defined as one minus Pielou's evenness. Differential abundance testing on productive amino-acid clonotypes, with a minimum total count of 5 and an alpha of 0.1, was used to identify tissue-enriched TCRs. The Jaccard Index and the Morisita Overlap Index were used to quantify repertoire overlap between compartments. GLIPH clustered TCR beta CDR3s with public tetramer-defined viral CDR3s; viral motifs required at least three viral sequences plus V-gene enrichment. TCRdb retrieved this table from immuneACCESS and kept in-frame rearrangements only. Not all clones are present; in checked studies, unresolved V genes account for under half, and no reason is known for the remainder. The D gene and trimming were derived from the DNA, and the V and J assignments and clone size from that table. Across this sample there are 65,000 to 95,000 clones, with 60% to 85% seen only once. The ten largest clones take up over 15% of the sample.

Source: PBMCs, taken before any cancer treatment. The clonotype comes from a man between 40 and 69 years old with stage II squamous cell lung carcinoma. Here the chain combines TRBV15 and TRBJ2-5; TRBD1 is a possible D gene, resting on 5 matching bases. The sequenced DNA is TGTGCCACCAGCAGACTCCACCCCGCAGGGCCCACCGGAGAGACCCAGTACTTC. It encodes CATSRLHPAGPTGETQYF. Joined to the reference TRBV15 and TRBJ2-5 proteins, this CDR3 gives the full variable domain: DAMVIQNPRYQVTQFGKPVTLSCSQTLNHNVMYWYQQKSSQAPKLLFHYYDKDFNNEADTPDNFQSRRPNTSFCFLDIRSPGLGDTAMYLCATSRLHPAGPTGETQYFGPGTRLLVL.